The 20 T cell receptor beta chains presented below share a single source sample, sequenced in a study of blood T cell repertoires in COVID-19. Method: immunoSEQ multiplex PCR; TCRdb's copy keeps in-frame clones and lacks some. The table includes around 480,000 clones, approximately 90% detected once. Input material: PBMCs or T cells enriched from blood (not recorded which). The receptors here all came from a woman aged 18 to 35 who had recovered from COVID-19.

The chain combines TRBV5-5 with TRBJ2-7; no definite D call. Looked up from germline, CDR1 is SGHKS and CDR2 is YYEKEE (reference sequence). The ends were cut back, 1 base at V and 0 bases at J, with 8 bases in the middle. The CDR3 has 14 residues. CDR3 amino acids: CASSLMQFSYEQYF. The CDR3 bases are TGTGCCAGCAGCTTGATGCAGTTCTCCTACGAGCAGTACTTC.

CDR3 sequence: CASSLSGGEADTQYF. In DNA, the CDR3 is TGCGCCAGCAGCTTGAGCGGGGGGGAGGCAGATACGCAGTATTTT. This chain joins TRBV5-1 and TRBJ2-3; 10 bases align to TRBD2. Germline V gene data show CDR1 as SGHRS and CDR2 as YFSETQ. CDR3 length equals 15 residues. V lost 1 base and J lost 4; bases outside the gene matches: 3.

CDR3 in DNA: TGTGCCAGCTCTCACGAAACAGTTAACTATGGCTACACCTTC. Its translation: CASSHETVNYGYTF. The J gene is TRBJ1-2, the V gene TRBV18; D is unresolved. The CDR3 sequence is 14 residues long. The ends were cut back, 6 bases at V and 1 base at J, with 12 bases in the middle. The germline gives CDR1 KGHSH, CDR2 LQKENI.

This sequence joins TRBV2 and TRBJ1-1, with D unresolved. The V end lost 4 bases, the J end lost 7 bases, and 13 bases lay between the germline ends. The CDR3 covers 13 residues. Germline values: CDR1 SNHLY, CDR2 FYNNEI. In DNA, the CDR3 is TGTGCCAGCAGTGTGAGGAGAGGGTGTGAAGCTTTCTTT. Amino acid sequence: CASSVRRGCEAFF.

This chain joins TRBV6-6 and TRBJ2-1, with 7 bases fitting TRBD2. The CDR3 runs to 13 residues. V gave up 9 bases and J gave up 5 bases; unmatched junction bases: 7. Per germline, CDR1 MNHNY and CDR2 SVGAGI (reference sequence). CDR3 nucleotide sequence: TGTGCCAGTACTGACCGGGGGGACAATGAGCAGTTCTTC. Amino acids: CASTDRGDNEQFF.

V gene TRBV6-5 combines with J gene TRBJ1-6; a weak D match, TRBD1 (5 bases). V was shortened by 7 bases and J by 7 bases, with 14 bases between the two germline ends. There are 14 residues in the CDR3. CDR1 and CDR2 (germline): MNHEY, SVGAGI. CDR3 nucleotides: TGTGCCAGCACTCCCTACAGGACAAATTCACCCCTCCACTTT. Its protein is CASTPYRTNSPLHF.

The DNA of the CDR3 is TGTGCCAGCAGTTTACAGGGGCAGGATAATTCACCCCTCCACTTT. It yields the protein CASSLQGQDNSPLHF. This chain links TRBV2 with TRBJ1-6; TRBD1 matches at 7 bases. J gave up 5 bases and V 5 bases, and 6 bases lay outside the gene matches. Germline loops: CDR1 SNHLY, CDR2 FYNNEI. The CDR3 consists of 15 residues. Combining the CDR3 with reference TRBV2 and TRBJ1-6 gives the whole variable domain EPEVTQTPSHQVTQMGQEVILRCVPISNHLYFYWYRQILGQKVEFLVSFYNNEISEKSEIFDDQFSVERPDGSNFTLKIRSTKLEDSAMYFCASSLQGQDNSPLHFGNGTRLTVT.

V and J are TRBV5-1 and TRBJ1-1; no clear D. Looked up from germline, CDR1 is SGHRS and CDR2 is YFSETQ. Trimming stripped 0 bases from V and 5 bases from J, with 14 bases between. There are 15 residues in the CDR3. The CDR3 sequence is CASSLDGSSATEAFF. The DNA for the CDR3 is TGCGCCAGCAGCTTGGATGGATCTAGCGCGACTGAAGCTTTCTTT.

The chain couples TRBV6-5 to TRBJ2-3, with TRBD1 as a possible D gene (6 bases). This CDR3 spans 15 amino acids. Deletions cut 6 bases from V and 0 bases from J, with 13 bases between. CDR1 is MNHEY and CDR2 is SVGAGI in the germline V gene. The CDR3 DNA sequence: TGTGCCAGCAGCCTACAGGGTTCTAGCACAGATACGCAGTATTTT. The encoded protein is CASSLQGSSTDTQYF.

The chain employs TRBV6-6 and TRBJ2-7; D is possibly TRBD2 (6 bases). Germline-derived CDR1 and CDR2 are MNHNY and SVGAGI (reference sequence). The CDR3 loop spans 14 amino acids. Trimming left V 3 bases short and J 2 bases short, with 11 bases between. CDR3 bases: TGTGCCAGCAGTTATCGGGGGTTGGCCTACGAGCAGTACTTC. Protein sequence: CASSYRGLAYEQYF.

This clone was detected only once. This chain connects TRBV7-3 to TRBJ1-2; possible D gene TRBD1, 6 bases. Germline loops: CDR1 SGHTA, CDR2 FQGTGA. The CDR3 runs 13 residues. V lost 4 bases to trimming and J lost 2 bases, with 8 bases between them. This CDR3 reads CASSSQGNYGYTF. The CDR3 coding sequence is TGTGCCAGCAGCTCACAGGGCAACTATGGCTACACCTTC.

This clone was picked up a small number of times. The J gene is TRBJ1-6, the V gene TRBV7-2; 7 bases match TRBD1. Germline V lookup: CDR1 SGHTA, CDR2 FQGNSA. V lost 1 base and J lost 7; bases outside the gene matches: 4. This CDR3 contains 15 residues. For the CDR3, the DNA is TGTGCCAGCAGCTTAGAGGGGGCGGAGAATTCACCCCTCCACTTT. It yields the protein CASSLEGAENSPLHF.

The chain recombines TRBV5-6 with TRBJ1-2, with 7 nucleotides matching TRBD1. CDR1 and CDR2 from the germline V gene are SGHDT and YYEEEE. CDR3 length equals 15 residues. V trimming: 2 bases; J trimming: 1 base; junction bases outside the gene matches: 5. CDR3 amino acids: CASSFGTAFNYGYTF. As DNA, the CDR3 is TGTGCCAGCAGCTTCGGGACAGCCTTTAACTATGGCTACACCTTC.

The gene calls are TRBV12-5 and TRBJ2-3, with unresolved D. V was cut by 5 bases and J by 4 bases, with 7 bases left in between. The germline CDR1 and CDR2 sequences are LGHNT and FRNRAP. CDR3 length equals 12 residues. The CDR3 nucleotides read TGTGCTAGTGGTGATCGGGCAGATACGCAGTATTTT. Protein: CASGDRADTQYF.

The chain couples TRBV11-1 to TRBJ1-1; D might be TRBD1 (5 bases). The V end lost 3 bases, the J end lost 1 base, and 9 bases lay between the germline ends. This CDR3 region has 14 residues. Germline assignment: CDR1 SGHAT and CDR2 FQDESV (reference sequence). CDR3 in amino acids: CASSFGRGNTEAFF. CDR3 sequence (DNA): TGTGCCAGCAGCTTCGGGAGGGGGAACACTGAAGCTTTCTTT.

The gene calls are TRBV5-8 and TRBJ2-7; TRBD2 is a possible D gene (5 bases). CDR3 length equals 18 residues. V was shortened by 5 bases and J by 7 bases, with 31 bases between the two germline ends. Germline values: CDR1 SGHTS, CDR2 YDEGEE. The CDR3 region has the DNA TGTGCCAGCAGACTCCTTCGCCGTTCTAGCCGGGAAGGAATAGAGCAGTACTTC. It codes for CASRLLRRSSREGIEQYF.

The V call is TRBV4-1, the J call TRBJ1-2; 9 bases align to TRBD1. This CDR3 has 15 residues. Germline CDR1 reads MGHRA; CDR2 reads YSYEKL. V lost 5 bases, J lost 2 bases, and 6 bases stayed unmatched. Here the CDR3 DNA reads TGCGCCAGCAGCGCGGAGGGACAGGGAAACTATGGCTACACCTTC. It is translated as CASSAEGQGNYGYTF.

J is TRBJ1-4 and V is TRBV3-1 (or the pseudogene TRBV3-2); D perhaps matches TRBD1 (6 bases). Germline lookup yields CDR1 LGHDT and CDR2 YNNKEL (reference sequence). The CDR3 is 15 amino acids. V was clipped by 4 bases and J by 7 bases, with 16 bases between them. The CDR3 sequence is CASSPRQVPGEKLFF. The CDR3 DNA follows: TGTGCCAGCAGCCCCCGACAGGTCCCTGGTGAAAAACTGTTTTTT.

This clone was detected once. This chain uses TRBV5-4 with TRBJ2-2, with 9 bases fitting TRBD2. V dropped 2 bases and J dropped 2; count of bases not matched to a gene: 4. Germline V lookup: CDR1 SGHNT, CDR2 YYREEE (reference sequence). The CDR3 loop spans 16 amino acids. CDR3 sequence (DNA): TGTGCCAGCAGCTTCGCGGGGGGGGCCAACACCGGGGAGCTGTTTTTT. Translation: CASSFAGGANTGELFF.

The chain uses TRBV5-5 and TRBJ1-1; 8 bases align to TRBD1. Germline trimming cut 3 bases from V and 10 bases from J; bases unmatched to any gene: 8. The CDR3 is 13 residues long. Germline V gives CDR1 SGHKS, CDR2 YYEKEE (reference sequence). The CDR3 DNA reads TGTGCCAGCAGCTACGATCCGGGACAGGTAGCTTTCTTT. Its translation: CASSYDPGQVAFF.